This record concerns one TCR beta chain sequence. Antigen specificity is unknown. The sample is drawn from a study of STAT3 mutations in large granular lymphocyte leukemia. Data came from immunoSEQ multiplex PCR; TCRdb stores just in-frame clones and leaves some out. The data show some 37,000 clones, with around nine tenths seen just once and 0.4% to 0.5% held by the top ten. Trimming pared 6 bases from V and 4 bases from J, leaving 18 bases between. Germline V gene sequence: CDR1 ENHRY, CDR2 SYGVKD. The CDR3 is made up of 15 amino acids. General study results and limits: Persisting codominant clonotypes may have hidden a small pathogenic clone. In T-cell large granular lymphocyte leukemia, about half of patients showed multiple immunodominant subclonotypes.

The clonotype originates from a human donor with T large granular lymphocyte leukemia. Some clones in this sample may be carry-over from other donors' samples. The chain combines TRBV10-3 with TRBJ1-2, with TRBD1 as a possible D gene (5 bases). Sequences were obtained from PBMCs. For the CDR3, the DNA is TGTGCCATCAGCGGCAGACAGACTAAGACCTATGGCTACACCTTC. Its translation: CAISGRQTKTYGYTF.